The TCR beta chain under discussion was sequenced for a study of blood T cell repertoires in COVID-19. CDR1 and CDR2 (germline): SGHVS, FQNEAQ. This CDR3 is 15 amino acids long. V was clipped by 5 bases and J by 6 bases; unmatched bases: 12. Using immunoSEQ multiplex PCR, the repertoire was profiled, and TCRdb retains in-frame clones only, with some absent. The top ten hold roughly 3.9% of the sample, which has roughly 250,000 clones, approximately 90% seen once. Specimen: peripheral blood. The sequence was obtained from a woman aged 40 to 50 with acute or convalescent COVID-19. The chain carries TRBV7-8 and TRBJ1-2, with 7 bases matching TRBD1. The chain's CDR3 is CASSPRPTGKDGYTF. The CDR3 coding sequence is TGTGCCAGCAGCCCCCGTCCGACAGGGAAGGATGGCTACACCTTC.